These 14 T cell receptor beta chains came from one sample sequenced in a study of blood T cell repertoires in COVID-19. TCRdb keeps only in-frame clones here, not all; method: immunoSEQ multiplex PCR. The data contain about 250,000 clones, approximately 88% of them singletons. The sequencing input was peripheral blood. The receptors originated from a woman aged 25-40 years with COVID-19, enrolled during active disease.

This clone has just one count. The rearrangement uses TRBV28 and TRBJ2-7, with a weak D call TRBD2 (6 bases). The CDR3 is made up of 14 amino acids. The ends were cut back, 7 bases at V and 1 base at J, with 14 bases in the middle. Germline V lookup: CDR1 MDHEN, CDR2 SYDVKM. The CDR3: CASTLAGRSYEQYF. CDR3 nucleotides: TGTGCCAGCACCCTGGCAGGGAGGTCCTACGAGCAGTACTTC.

The chain employs TRBV24-1 and TRBJ2-4, with 11 bases aligning to TRBD1. CDR1 and CDR2 from the germline V gene are KGHDR and SFDVKD. The CDR3 is 17 amino acids. V dropped 4 bases and J dropped 3; count of bases not matched to a gene: 7. Here the CDR3 DNA reads TGTGCCACCAGTGACCCTGGACAGGGGGCTGGCAAAAACATTCAGTACTTC. Amino acids: CATSDPGQGAGKNIQYF.

The chain joins TRBV9 to TRBJ1-1, with 7 bases fitting TRBD1. This CDR3 contains 14 residues. V lost 2 bases, J lost 1 base, and 2 bases stayed unmatched. From germline, CDR1 is SGDLS and CDR2 YYNGEE. As DNA, the CDR3 is TGTGCCAGCAGCGTTCAGGGGGAGAACACTGAAGCTTTCTTT. It codes for CASSVQGENTEAFF.

The rearrangement links TRBV28 to TRBJ2-1; no clear D gene. This CDR3 is built from 13 residues. Germline values: CDR1 MDHEN, CDR2 SYDVKM. The germline V and J ends were trimmed by 1 base and 4 bases, with 5 bases remaining between them. In DNA, the CDR3 is TGTGCCAGCAGTTTATCCAATTACAATGAGCAGTTCTTC. It translates to CASSLSNYNEQFF.

The V gene is TRBV6-2 or TRBV6-3, the J gene TRBJ2-1; 9 nucleotides agree with TRBD2. J was trimmed by 4 bases and V by 2 bases; bases with no gene match: 12. This CDR3 is built from 18 residues. Per germline, CDR1 MNHEY and CDR2 SVGEGT. The CDR3 nucleotides read TGTGCCAGCAGTTACCGGGGGGATAGCGGGGGCCGGTACAATGAGCAGTTCTTC. Translation gives CASSYRGDSGGRYNEQFF.

The V and J genes are TRBV19 and TRBJ2-3, with 8 bases lining up with TRBD1. The V gene's germline CDR1 is LNHDA and CDR2 SQIVND (reference sequence). Losses at the gene ends were 5 bases for V and 3 bases for J; bases not matched to a gene: 7. The CDR3 has 15 amino acids. CDR3 nucleotides: TGTGCCAGTAGTGCCGACAGGGGAGGAACAGATACGCAGTATTTT. It codes for CASSADRGGTDTQYF.

The chain employs TRBV11-3 and TRBJ2-5; TRBD1 agrees at 7 bases. The trim removed 6 bases at V and 3 bases at J, leaving 4 bases unmatched. Looked up from germline, CDR1 is SGHNT and CDR2 is YENEEA. The CDR3 length is 13 residues. The CDR3 is CASRRDREETQYF. DNA for the CDR3: TGTGCCAGCAGGAGGGACAGAGAAGAGACCCAGTACTTC. Drawing the rest from reference TRBV11-3 and TRBJ2-5, the complete variable domain is EAGVVQSPRYKIIEKKQPVAFWCNPISGHNTLYWYLQNLGQGPELLIRYENEEAVDDSQLPKDRFSAERLKGVDSTLKIQPAELGDSAVYLCASRRDREETQYFGPGTRLLVL.

The rearrangement links TRBV6-5 to TRBJ1-2; tentative D call: TRBD1 (5 bases). Trimming pared 8 bases from V and 3 bases from J, leaving 10 bases between. The CDR3 has 12 amino acids. CDR1 MNHEY and CDR2 SVGAGI come from the germline V gene. CDR3 DNA: TGTGCCAGCTTTCGGGGGTACTATGGCTACACCTTC. Protein: CASFRGYYGYTF.

The V call is TRBV15, the J call TRBJ2-7, with a tentative D call TRBD2 (6 bases). The V gene's germline CDR1 is LNHNV and CDR2 YYDKDF (reference sequence). The CDR3 totals 12 residues. V lost 3 bases and J lost 7, with 10 bases in between. CDR3 bases: TGTGCCACCAGCAGTGGGGGGTATGAGCAGTACGTC. It encodes CATSSGGYEQYV.

This chain links TRBV11-2 with TRBJ2-7; no firm D call. The CDR3 runs to 15 residues. Germline CDR1 reads SGHAT; CDR2 reads FQNNGV. Trimming cost V 3 bases and J 3 bases, with 15 bases left between them. The CDR3 DNA reads as TGTGCCAGCAGCTTTCGTTATGCGAAAGACTACGAGCAGTACGTC. This translates into CASSFRYAKDYEQYV.

J is TRBJ2-1 and V is TRBV4-3, with TRBD1 identical over 7 bases. After removal of 4 bases from V and 2 bases from J, the junction contained 2 bases not matched to a gene. CDR1 and CDR2 from the germline V gene are LGHNA and YSLEER. The CDR3 length is 14 residues. CDR3 sequence: CASSLGQTYNEQFF. For the CDR3, the DNA is TGCGCCAGCAGCCTGGGACAGACCTACAATGAGCAGTTCTTC.

V is TRBV3-1 (or the pseudogene TRBV3-2) and J is TRBJ1-2; D unclear. The CDR3 consists of 13 residues. Germline-derived CDR1 and CDR2 are LGHDT and YNNKEL (reference sequence). Deletions cut 3 bases from V and 4 bases from J, with 9 bases between. CDR3 DNA sequence: TGTGCCAGCAGCCACGAGAGCCTCTATGGCTACACCTTC. This codes for CASSHESLYGYTF.

The chain carries TRBV28 and TRBJ2-2; 11 bases are a match to TRBD2. This CDR3 is built from 16 residues. The germline V gene encodes CDR1 MDHEN and CDR2 SYDVKM. With 2 bases clipped from V and 5 bases from J, the junction kept 4 bases outside the gene matches. CDR3 DNA: TGTGCCAGCAGTTTAGAGTGGACTAGCGGGACCGGGGAGCTGTTTTTT. Amino acid sequence: CASSLEWTSGTGELFF.

The rearrangement joins TRBV19 to TRBJ2-2, with 7 bases identical to TRBD2. CDR1 LNHDA and CDR2 SQIVND come from the germline V gene (reference sequence). CDR3 length: 14 amino acids. With 8 bases clipped from V and 5 bases from J, the junction kept 8 bases outside the gene matches. This chain's CDR3 is CASGLRERTGELFF. CDR3 coding DNA: TGTGCCAGTGGTCTGCGGGAGCGGACCGGGGAGCTGTTTTTT.